Listed below are T cell receptor beta chains from one sample, sequenced in a study of blood T cell repertoires in COVID-19. Only in-frame clones appear in the TCRdb table, and some are missing; sequencing was by immunoSEQ multiplex PCR. This table holds roughly 350,000 clones, around 85% found once. The sample taken for sequencing was peripheral blood. The receptors were gathered from a woman aged 18 to 35 with acute or convalescent COVID-19. CDR3s include the opening cysteine and the closing phenylalanine or tryptophan. The D gene is left open where the match is weak. Clone size is stated in some rows and not others, as once, few, many or a class when expanded.

CASSQVRRGNTEAFF	TGTGCCAGCAGCCAAGTCCGGAGAGGGAACACTGAAGCTTTCTTT	TRBV14	TRBJ1-1	.	.
CASSAQYEQYF	TGTGCCAGCAGCGCACAGTACGAGCAGTACTTC	TRBV7-9	TRBJ2-7	.	.
CASSAPVGEGDSYEQYF	TGTGCCAGCAGCGCCCCCGTAGGAGAGGGAGACTCCTACGAGCAGTACTTC	TRBV9	TRBJ2-7	.	.
CASSEAGIYGYTF	TGTGCCAGCAGTGAGGCAGGGATCTATGGCTACACCTTC	TRBV6-2/TRBV6-3	TRBJ1-2	.	.
CASSLSLGADYGYTF	TGCGCCAGCAGCTTGTCTCTGGGGGCAGACTATGGCTACACCTTC	TRBV5-1	TRBJ1-2	.	.
CASPYTRGAGETDTQYF	TGTGCCAGCCCCTATACGAGGGGAGCGGGAGAAACAGATACGCAGTATTTT	TRBV2	TRBJ2-3	.	TRBD2
CASSFPGQGSEWNTF	TGTGCCAGCAGCTTCCCGGGACAGGGTAGTGAGTGGAACACCTTC	TRBV7-9	TRBJ1-2	.	TRBD1
CASSTWTSANTDTQYF	TGCGCCAGCAGTACTTGGACTAGCGCAAACACAGATACGCAGTATTTT	TRBV10-2	TRBJ2-3	.	TRBD2
CASSLGPDRGDEKLFF	TGTGCCAGCAGCTTAGGGCCGGACAGGGGAGATGAAAAACTGTTTTTT	TRBV7-2	TRBJ1-4	.	TRBD1
CASSLPGGEQYF	TGTGCCAGCAGCTTACCAGGGGGTGAGCAGTACTTC	TRBV11-3	TRBJ2-7	.	TRBD1
CASSSRLAGDSHEQYF	TGTGCCAGCAGCTCTAGACTAGCGGGAGACTCCCACGAGCAGTACTTC	TRBV7-8	TRBJ2-7	.	TRBD2
CASSRAGTYEQYF	TGCGCCAGCAGCCGTGCGGGAACCTACGAGCAGTACTTC	TRBV5-1	TRBJ2-7	.	.
CASSIVGRSETEQFF	TGTGCCAGTAGTATAGTGGGGAGGTCAGAGACTGAGCAGTTCTTC	TRBV19	TRBJ2-1	.	.
CASSRDSINYGYTF	TGTGCCAGTAGCCGGGACAGCATAAACTATGGCTACACCTTC	TRBV19	TRBJ1-2	.	TRBD1
CASSYRDRTYNEQFF	TGTGCCAGCAGTTACCGGGACAGGACCTACAATGAGCAGTTCTTC	TRBV6-5	TRBJ2-1	.	TRBD1
CASSLGAGGPWNEQFF	TGCGCCAGCAGCTTGGGGGCGGGAGGGCCGTGGAATGAGCAGTTCTTC	TRBV5-1	TRBJ2-1	few	TRBD2
CASSLAASSYEQYF	TGTGCCAGCAGCTTAGCAGCGAGCTCCTACGAGCAGTACTTC	TRBV11-2	TRBJ2-7	.	.
CSVADNRGDTQYF	TGCAGCGTCGCCGATAACAGGGGAGATACGCAGTATTTT	TRBV29-1	TRBJ2-3	.	TRBD1
CATSARGDEAFF	TGTGCCACCAGTGCAAGGGGTGATGAAGCTTTCTTT	TRBV24-1	TRBJ1-1	.	.
CASSQEGGFNEKLFF	TGCGCCAGCAGCCAAGAGGGAGGGTTCAATGAAAAACTGTTTTTT	TRBV4-1	TRBJ1-4	.	.
CASSFQAGGGETQYF	TGTGCCAGCAGCTTTCAGGCGGGAGGCGGAGAGACCCAGTACTTC	TRBV7-6	TRBJ2-5	.	TRBD2
CASSYRDREAYEQYF	TGTGCCAGCAGTTACCGGGACAGGGAGGCCTACGAGCAGTACTTC	TRBV6-5	TRBJ2-7	.	TRBD1
CASSLDALNTGELFF	TGCGCCAGCAGCTTGGATGCACTAAACACCGGGGAGCTGTTTTTT	TRBV5-1	TRBJ2-2	once	.
CASTLTGGNSPLHF	TGTGCCAGTACCCTCACAGGAGGGAATTCACCCCTCCACTTT	TRBV19	TRBJ1-6	.	.
CASSRGTGLHEQFF	TGCGCCAGCAGCCGCGGGACAGGGTTGCATGAGCAGTTCTTC	TRBV5-1	TRBJ2-1	.	TRBD1
CASSTRQGESPLHF	TGTGCCAGCAGCACCCGACAGGGAGAATCACCCCTCCACTTT	TRBV2	TRBJ1-6	.	TRBD1
CASRLTGTGTYGYTF	TGTGCCAGCAGATTGACCGGGACAGGGACCTATGGCTACACCTTC	TRBV3-1/TRBV3-2	TRBJ1-2	.	TRBD1
CASSRRGTGELFF	TGTGCCAGCAGCCGTCGCGGCACCGGGGAGCTGTTTTTT	TRBV7-9	TRBJ2-2	.	.
CASSYPGREQFF	TGTGCCAGCAGTTACCCAGGCCGGGAGCAGTTCTTC	TRBV6-2/TRBV6-3	TRBJ2-1	.	.
CAWRRTGGGEKLFF	TGTGCCTGGAGAAGGACAGGGGGGGGAGAAAAACTGTTTTTT	TRBV30	TRBJ1-4	.	TRBD1
CASSFLAGGLNTGELFF	TGCGCCAGCAGCTTTCTAGCGGGGGGACTGAACACCGGGGAGCTGTTTTTT	TRBV5-1	TRBJ2-2	.	TRBD2
CASSEPYRDLSYNSPLHF	TGTGCCAGCAGTGAACCATACAGGGACCTCTCCTATAATTCACCCCTCCACTTT	TRBV2	TRBJ1-6	.	.
CASSDSTSGGADTQYF	TGTGCCAGCAGTGACTCGACTAGCGGGGGGGCCGATACGCAGTATTTT	TRBV6-4	TRBJ2-3	.	TRBD2
CASSLSAPINQPQHF	TGTGCCAGCAGCTTGTCAGCGCCGATCAATCAGCCCCAGCATTTT	TRBV7-9	TRBJ1-5	many	.
CASSYRTGTGNTIYF	TGTGCCAGCAGTTACCGGACAGGGACTGGAAACACCATATATTTT	TRBV6-6	TRBJ1-3	.	TRBD1
CASSPRQSANYGYTF	TGTGCCAGCAGTCCCCGACAGTCAGCTAACTATGGCTACACCTTC	TRBV28	TRBJ1-2	once	.
CASTGDGTEAFF	TGTGCCAGCACAGGGGACGGCACTGAAGCTTTCTTT	TRBV5-4	TRBJ1-1	.	.
CASSIESFRGSTGELFF	TGTGCCAGTAGTATTGAATCTTTCCGGGGGTCCACCGGGGAGCTGTTTTTT	TRBV19	TRBJ2-2	.	.
CASSESKRGVVYEQYF	TGCGCCAGCAGTGAGTCGAAGCGGGGGGTTGTATACGAGCAGTACTTC	TRBV10-1	TRBJ2-7	.	TRBD2